This TCR beta chain was retrieved from a study of blood T cell repertoires in COVID-19. About the study: There were acute and convalescent COVID-19 samples, and they came from the United States, Italy and Spain. The analysed material was cDNA or gDNA that came from T cells, B-cell-depleted T cells, or PBMCs.

Seattle patients were enrolled while actively infected and followed longitudinally. Looked up from germline, CDR1 is SGHTA and CDR2 is FQGNSA. V lost 5 bases and J lost 4; bases outside the gene matches: 9. The CDR3 runs to 15 residues. TCRdb keeps only in-frame clones here, not all; method: immunoSEQ multiplex PCR. The data contain over 150,000 clones, around 83% of them singletons. This clone was found once. The chain couples TRBV7-2 to TRBJ1-2; 8 bases agree with TRBD1. This TCR derives from a woman aged 60-70 years with COVID-19, enrolled during active disease. Sequences were obtained from peripheral blood. Here the CDR3 reads CASSKGQETRYGYTF. CDR3 coding DNA: TGTGCCAGCAGCAAGGGACAGGAGACACGCTATGGCTACACCTTC.